Following are 8 T cell receptor beta chains from one sample sequenced in a study of blood T cells in healthy people across ages. Through a sample-barcoded 5' primer and a J-beta primer mix, a second PCR was run for about 6 to 12 cycles. TCRdb fed the 5' RACE reads into MiXCR, producing one record per CDR3 protein. The repertoire consists of about 620,000 distinct CDR3 sequences, with under 25% occurring once and the leading ten covering 3.6%. Sequencing was done on a sample of blood. All receptors derive from a man aged 65 to 79 in good health.

This clonotype was recorded a few times. The chain is built from TRBV5-1 and TRBJ2-3; perhaps D is TRBD1 or TRBD2 (5 bases each). CDR1 and CDR2 from the germline V gene are SGHRS and YFSETQ. This CDR3 comprises 16 residues. V lost 7 bases and J 2 bases, leaving 20 bases between the germline ends. The CDR3: CASGDGPREITDTQYF. CDR3 in DNA: TGCGCCAGCGGGGACGGCCCTAGGGAAATCACAGATACGCAGTATTTT.

J is TRBJ2-2 and V is TRBV5-1; D ambiguous. The CDR3 length is 16 residues. CDR1 is SGHRS and CDR2 is YFSETQ in the germline V gene. V gave up 4 bases and J gave up 4 bases, with 17 bases separating them. As DNA, the CDR3 is TGCGCCAGCAGCAGCTATTTGGCTAGAGGCACCGGGGAGCTGTTTTTT. This sequence encodes CASSSYLARGTGELFF.

This clonotype was picked up a small number of times. The chain carries TRBV4-1 and TRBJ2-5, with D possibly matching TRBD2 (5 bases). The CDR3 is 14 amino acids. Germline assignment: CDR1 MGHRA and CDR2 YSYEKL. V dropped 0 bases and J dropped 11 bases, with 16 bases sitting between them. This CDR3 reads CASSQEGGFGEQYF. The CDR3 nucleotides read TGCGCCAGCAGCCAAGAGGGCGGGTTCGGGGAGCAGTACTTC.

The chain combines TRBV9 with TRBJ2-1; TRBD2 might be the D (6 bases). The germline V and J ends were trimmed by 2 bases and 2 bases, with 20 bases remaining between them. The V gene's germline CDR1 is SGDLS and CDR2 YYNGEE. The CDR3 totals 18 residues. DNA of the CDR3: TGTGCCAGCAGCGTTAGCCCGGGGGAAGGGCCCCCCTACAATGAGCAGTTCTTC. Residues: CASSVSPGEGPPYNEQFF.

A few counts support this clonotype. The chain joins TRBV28 to TRBJ2-1; 8 positions match TRBD1. Germline V lookup: CDR1 MDHEN, CDR2 SYDVKM. The CDR3 runs to 15 residues. V lost 7 bases to trimming and J lost 6 bases; unmatched junction nucleotides: 11. The CDR3 is CASISPGQASNEQFF. CDR3 in DNA: TGTGCCAGCATATCACCGGGACAGGCCTCCAATGAGCAGTTCTTC. Based on the CDR3 plus reference TRBV28 and TRBJ2-1, the full variable domain is DVKVTQSSRYLVKRTGEKVFLECVQDMDHENMFWYRQDPGLGLRLIYFSYDVKMKEKGDIPEGYSVSREKKERFSLILESASTNQTSMYLCASISPGQASNEQFFGPGTRLTVL.

This clonotype was seen many times. V and J are TRBV25-1 and TRBJ1-1; D may be TRBD1 (6 bases). Trimming pared 6 bases from V and 1 base from J, leaving 12 bases between. This CDR3 is built from 14 residues. Germline CDR1 reads MGHDK; CDR2 reads SYGVNS. The CDR3 region has the DNA TGTGCCAGCAGGCCAAACAGGGAGAACACTGAAGCTTTCTTT. This translates into CASRPNRENTEAFF.

This clonotype was counted a few times. The chain combines TRBV20-1 with TRBJ2-3; 13 bases fit TRBD2. The length of the CDR3 is 15 residues. The ends lost 6 bases at V and 1 base at J; junction bases unmatched: 4. Germline V lookup: CDR1 DFQATT, CDR2 SNEGSKA (reference sequence). The CDR3 loop is CSAAGLAGGTDTQYF. In DNA form, the CDR3 reads TGCAGTGCAGCCGGACTAGCGGGAGGCACAGATACGCAGTATTTT.

The gene calls are TRBV5-1 and TRBJ2-3; D may be TRBD2 (6 bases). Looked up from germline, CDR1 is SGHRS and CDR2 is YFSETQ. Between the trimmed V and J ends, which lost 5 bases and 4 bases, there was a span of 11 bases. The CDR3 covers 13 residues. CDR3 in amino acids: CASRLASADTQYF. The CDR3 bases are TGCGCCAGCAGACTAGCATCTGCAGATACGCAGTATTTT.